Listed here is a single TCR beta chain. The data originate from a study of blood T cell repertoires in COVID-19. On the study more broadly: Samples of COVID-19 (acute and convalescent) were obtained from the United States, Italy and Spain.

The method was immunoSEQ multiplex PCR; TCRdb's version includes in-frame clones alone and lacks a portion of them. The profile covers about 210,000 clones, with roughly 88% appearing a single time and 2% to 2.5% taken by the ten largest. This sequence was found in a woman between 35 and 50 years old with acute COVID-19. Sequenced material: PBMCs or T cells enriched from blood (not recorded which).

CDR3 in amino acids: CASSSQEYSYEQYF. CDR3 bases: TGTGCCAGCAGCTCTCAGGAATACTCCTACGAGCAGTACTTC. The rearrangement uses TRBV5-4 and TRBJ2-7; D call uncertain. Germline values: CDR1 SGHNT, CDR2 YYREEE (reference sequence). Trimming removed 3 bases from V and 0 bases from J, with 10 bases in between. CDR3 length: 14 residues. The full variable domain, with the rest looked up from reference TRBV5-4 and TRBJ2-7, is ETGVTQSPTHLIKTRGQQVTLRCSSQSGHNTVSWYQQALGQGPQFIFQYYREEENGRGNFPPRFSGLQFPNYSSELNVNALELDDSALYLCASSSQEYSYEQYFGPGTRLTVT.